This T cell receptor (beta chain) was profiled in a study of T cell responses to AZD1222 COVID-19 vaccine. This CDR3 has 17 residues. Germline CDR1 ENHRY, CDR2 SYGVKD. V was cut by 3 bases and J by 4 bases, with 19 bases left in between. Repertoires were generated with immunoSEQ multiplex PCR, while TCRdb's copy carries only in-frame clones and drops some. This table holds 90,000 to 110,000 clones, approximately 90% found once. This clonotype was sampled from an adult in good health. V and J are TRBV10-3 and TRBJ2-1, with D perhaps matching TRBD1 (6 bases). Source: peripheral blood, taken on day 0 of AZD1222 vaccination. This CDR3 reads CAISEPQGRSGYNEQFF. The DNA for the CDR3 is TGTGCCATCAGTGAACCCCAGGGGAGATCAGGATACAATGAGCAGTTCTTC.